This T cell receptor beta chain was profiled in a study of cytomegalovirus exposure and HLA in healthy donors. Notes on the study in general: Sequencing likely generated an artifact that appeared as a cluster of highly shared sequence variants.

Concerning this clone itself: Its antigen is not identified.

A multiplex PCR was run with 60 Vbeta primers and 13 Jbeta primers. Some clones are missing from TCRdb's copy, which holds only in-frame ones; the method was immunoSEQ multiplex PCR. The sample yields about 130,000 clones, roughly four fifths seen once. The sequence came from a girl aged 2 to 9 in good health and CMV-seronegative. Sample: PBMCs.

The CDR3 spells CASSLQQGLDTEAFF. The DNA for the CDR3 is TGTGCCAGCAGCTTACAACAGGGTTTGGACACTGAAGCTTTCTTT. V and J are TRBV7-9 and TRBJ1-1, with D perhaps TRBD1 (6 bases). With 2 bases removed from V and 3 bases from J, the gap between germline ends came to 13 bases. Germline CDR1 is SEHNR and CDR2 is FQNEAQ (reference sequence). CDR3 length: 15 residues.